Following are 21 T cell receptor beta chains from one sample sequenced in a study of blood T cell repertoires in COVID-19. Repertoires were generated with immunoSEQ multiplex PCR, while TCRdb's copy carries only in-frame clones and drops some. The sample contains fewer than 200,000 clones, about 86% of which appear only once. Sequencing was done on a sample of peripheral blood. These TCRs come from a woman in her seventies with COVID-19, enrolled during active disease.

The chain links TRBV7-2 to TRBJ1-1, with D hard to call. Trimming took off 1 base at V and 0 bases at J, with 9 bases between the two ends. Looked up from germline, CDR1 is SGHTA and CDR2 is FQGNSA. The CDR3 sequence is 15 residues long. The CDR3 reads CASSLVTGMNTEAFF. The CDR3 DNA sequence: TGTGCCAGCAGCTTAGTTACCGGGATGAACACTGAAGCTTTCTTT.

This clone was detected once. The V and J genes are TRBV27 and TRBJ2-7; 10 nucleotides align to TRBD2. The CDR3 loop spans 13 amino acids. Germline CDR1 is MNHEY and CDR2 is SMNVEV (reference sequence). J lost 4 bases, V lost 6 bases, and 3 bases had no gene match. This CDR3 is CASRDSGRYEQYF. The CDR3 DNA reads TGTGCCAGCAGGGATAGCGGGAGGTACGAGCAGTACTTC.

The chain combines TRBV5-1 with TRBJ2-6, with TRBD1 as a possible D gene (5 bases). Trimming removed 0 bases at V and 0 bases at J, with 13 bases between. The CDR3 runs to 18 residues. Per germline, CDR1 SGHRS and CDR2 YFSETQ. The CDR3 bases are TGCGCCAGCAGCTTGGGGGGCCCAACCCTCTCTGGGGCCAACGTCCTGACTTTC. Translating gives CASSLGGPTLSGANVLTF.

This clone was picked up one time. The CDR3 spells CASRRRGATNEKLFF. The CDR3 DNA reads as TGTGCCAGTAGAAGGAGGGGAGCAACTAATGAAAAACTGTTTTTT. This sequence joins TRBV19 and TRBJ1-4; tentatively, D is TRBD1 (5 bases). V shed 6 bases and J shed 0 bases, with 11 bases lying between them. Germline-derived CDR1 and CDR2 are LNHDA and SQIVND (reference sequence). The CDR3 is 15 amino acids.

V is TRBV29-1 and J is TRBJ2-2; 7 bases are a match to TRBD1. CDR1 and CDR2 from the germline V gene are SQVTM and ANQGSEA. This CDR3 has 13 residues. Trimming cost V 4 bases and J 5 bases; bases outside gene matches: 4. The CDR3 here is CSVAGTDTGELFF. In nucleotides, the CDR3 is TGCAGCGTTGCCGGGACAGATACCGGGGAGCTGTTTTTT.

The chain recombines TRBV6-5 with TRBJ2-7; no clear D gene. The CDR3 totals 14 residues. Germline V lookup: CDR1 MNHEY, CDR2 SVGAGI. The ends were cut back, 6 bases at V and 0 bases at J, with 12 bases in the middle. The CDR3: CASSEWSRSYEQYF. CDR3 nucleotides: TGTGCCAGCAGCGAGTGGAGTCGCTCCTACGAGCAGTACTTC.

V gene TRBV28 combines with J gene TRBJ2-3; 10 positions match TRBD1. V shed 4 bases and J 3 bases; nucleotides not matched to a gene: 4. Germline V gene data show CDR1 as MDHEN and CDR2 as SYDVKM. The CDR3 has 15 amino acids. CDR3 amino acids: CASSSSGQGTDTQYF. As DNA, the CDR3 is TGTGCCAGCAGTTCCTCGGGACAGGGGACAGATACGCAGTATTTT. Full variable domain (outside the CDR3, taken from reference TRBV28 and TRBJ2-3): DVKVTQSSRYLVKRTGEKVFLECVQDMDHENMFWYRQDPGLGLRLIYFSYDVKMKEKGDIPEGYSVSREKKERFSLILESASTNQTSMYLCASSSSGQGTDTQYFGPGTRLTVL.

The DNA of the CDR3 is TGTGCCAGCAGAACGACAGGGGACGAGCAGTACTTC. It codes for CASRTTGDEQYF. V usage is TRBV28 and J usage is TRBJ2-7; 8 bases are shared with TRBD1. V lost 6 bases, J lost 5 bases, and 3 bases stayed unmatched. Germline V lookup: CDR1 MDHEN, CDR2 SYDVKM. The CDR3 length is 12 residues.

CDR3 in amino acids: CASSYGPNEQFF. CDR3 in DNA: TGTGCCAGCAGTTACGGGCCGAATGAGCAGTTCTTC. The chain is built from TRBV6-5 and TRBJ2-1, with unresolved D. Germline-derived CDR1 and CDR2 are MNHEY and SVGAGI. Trimming took off 2 bases at V and 7 bases at J, with 6 bases between the two ends. CDR3 length: 12 residues.

This chain joins TRBV28 and TRBJ2-7; a weak D match, TRBD2 (7 bases). Looked up from germline, CDR1 is MDHEN and CDR2 is SYDVKM. Trimming removed 10 bases at V and 4 bases at J, with 23 bases between. CDR3 length: 15 amino acids. The CDR3 nucleotides are TGTGCCACACGGCCTTCGGGGGGACATCCTTACGAGCAGTACTTC. Translated: CATRPSGGHPYEQYF.

The rearrangement joins TRBV5-4 to TRBJ2-5, with TRBD2 identical over 9 bases. There are 15 residues in the CDR3. The germline CDR1 and CDR2 sequences are SGHNT and YYREEE (reference sequence). Losses at the gene ends were 4 bases for V and 5 bases for J; bases not matched to a gene: 9. The CDR3 DNA reads as TGTGCCAGCAGCCCGGGGACTAGCCCGAGGGAGACCCAGTACTTC. Encoded protein: CASSPGTSPRETQYF. Variable domain in full (rest from reference TRBV5-4 and TRBJ2-5): ETGVTQSPTHLIKTRGQQVTLRCSSQSGHNTVSWYQQALGQGPQFIFQYYREEENGRGNFPPRFSGLQFPNYSSELNVNALELDDSALYLCASSPGTSPRETQYFGPGTRLLVL.

This clone showed up just a few times. The V and J genes are TRBV18 and TRBJ1-5; D ambiguous. From germline, CDR1 is KGHSH and CDR2 LQKENI. V lost 3 bases and J 3 bases, leaving 9 bases between the germline ends. This CDR3 region has 14 residues. In DNA, the CDR3 is TGTGCCAGCTCACCGTTCCAGAACAATCAGCCCCAGCATTTT. The encoded protein is CASSPFQNNQPQHF.

The chain joins TRBV4-2 to TRBJ1-1; a possible D gene is TRBD1 (6 bases). V was cut by 1 base and J by 11 bases, with 14 bases left in between. This CDR3 has 13 amino acids. CDR1 LGHNA and CDR2 YNFKEQ come from the germline V gene. CDR3 sequence (DNA): TGTGCCAGCAGCCAAGGACAGGCCGAGGGGGCTTTCTTT. It yields the protein CASSQGQAEGAFF.

V and J are TRBV19 and TRBJ1-2; 7 bases agree with TRBD1. The V segment lost 5 bases and the J segment 0 bases; nucleotides outside the gene matches: 3. The CDR3 loop spans 14 amino acids. The germline CDR1 and CDR2 sequences are LNHDA and SQIVND (reference sequence). For the CDR3, the DNA is TGTGCCAGTAGTTTAGGGACAGCTAACTATGGCTACACCTTC. Translation: CASSLGTANYGYTF.

The chain links TRBV27 to TRBJ1-5, with TRBD1 matching over 7 bases. Looked up from germline, CDR1 is MNHEY and CDR2 is SMNVEV (reference sequence). The ends lost 4 bases at V and 9 bases at J; junction bases unmatched: 9. This CDR3 has 14 residues. The CDR3 reads CASSSNDRAGPQHF. The CDR3 DNA reads TGTGCCAGCAGTTCTAACGACAGGGCAGGGCCCCAGCATTTT.

This clone was picked up one time. This chain joins TRBV19 and TRBJ2-2; D unclear. The CDR3 sequence is 14 residues long. The germline V gene encodes CDR1 LNHDA and CDR2 SQIVND (reference sequence). V lost 4 bases and J lost 4, with 10 bases in between. The CDR3: CASSTTTVTGELFF. The CDR3 coding sequence is TGTGCCAGTAGTACTACTACGGTCACCGGGGAGCTGTTTTTT.

Regarding this clone: One junction end disagrees with the germline gene, perhaps due to a read error. The chain recombines TRBV7-9 with TRBJ2-5; D may be TRBD2 (5 bases). Germline V gives CDR1 SEHNR, CDR2 FQNEAQ (reference sequence). CDR3 length: 13 amino acids. In nucleotides, the CDR3 is TGTGCCAGCAGCCTAGCAGCACAAGAGACCCAGTACTTC. It translates to CASSLAAQETQYF.

This clone was counted once. V usage is TRBV5-1 and J usage is TRBJ2-3; 7 nucleotides align to TRBD2. J lost 4 bases, V lost 3 bases, and 11 bases had no gene match. Germline CDR1 reads SGHRS; CDR2 reads YFSETQ. The CDR3 totals 16 residues. CDR3 amino acids: CASSSRRLAFADTQYF. The CDR3 nucleotides are TGCGCCAGCAGCTCCCGTCGACTAGCTTTTGCAGATACGCAGTATTTT.

The V and J genes are TRBV28 and TRBJ1-5; 7 bases match TRBD1. Trimming removed 11 bases from V and 3 bases from J; junction bases left unmatched: 4. Germline assignment: CDR1 MDHEN and CDR2 SYDVKM. The CDR3 loop spans 12 amino acids. The CDR3 DNA is TGTGCCGGGGGGACAGACAATCAGCCCCAGCATTTT. Its translation is CAGGTDNQPQHF. Full variable domain (outside the CDR3, taken from reference TRBV28 and TRBJ1-5): DVKVTQSSRYLVKRTGEKVFLECVQDMDHENMFWYRQDPGLGLRLIYFSYDVKMKEKGDIPEGYSVSREKKERFSLILESASTNQTSMYLCAGGTDNQPQHFGDGTRLSIL.

V and J are TRBV5-5 and TRBJ2-7; 12 nucleotides line up with TRBD2. The V segment lost 2 bases and the J segment 4 bases; nucleotides outside the gene matches: 16. The CDR3 spans 19 residues. The germline gives CDR1 SGHKS, CDR2 YYEKEE (reference sequence). The DNA for the CDR3 is TGTGCCAGCAGCTTAAAAAGGACTAGCGGGGCGTTTGTCTTGTACGAGCAGTACTTC. Amino acid sequence: CASSLKRTSGAFVLYEQYF. Based on the CDR3 plus reference TRBV5-5 and TRBJ2-7, the full variable domain is DAGVTQSPTHLIKTRGQQVTLRCSPISGHKSVSWYQQVLGQGPQFIFQYYEKEERGRGNFPDRFSARQFPNYSSELNVNALLLGDSALYLCASSLKRTSGAFVLYEQYFGPGTRLTVT.

The chain carries TRBV29-1 and TRBJ1-2; 8 positions match TRBD1. CDR1 is SQVTM, CDR2 ANQGSEA, per germline. The CDR3 is 14 residues long. The V and J ends lost 1 base and 6 bases, in that order; junction bases with no gene match: 7. CDR3 loop: CSVEVGGRGHGYTF. Here the CDR3 DNA reads TGCAGCGTTGAAGTAGGTGGCAGGGGGCATGGCTACACCTTC.